Below, 24 T cell receptor beta chains from the same sample are listed, as sequenced in a study of blood T cells in healthy people across ages. Next came a second PCR, run for roughly 7 to 12 cycles, which used a sample-barcoded 5' primer along with a J-beta primer mix. TCRdb processed the 5' RACE reads anew with MiXCR; each CDR3 protein has one entry. The sample holds 1.5 million to 2 million distinct CDR3 sequences, about 39% seen once. The sequencing sample was made of blood. The receptors here all came from a human donor in good health.

This chain uses TRBV2 with TRBJ1-6; D remains unclear. Germline CDR1 reads SNHLY; CDR2 reads FYNNEI. The CDR3 extends over 12 amino acids. With 4 bases removed from V and 17 bases from J, the gap between germline ends came to 15 bases. The CDR3 DNA follows: TGTGCCAGCAGTGTTTGGAATAGCTGGATCCACTTT. Amino acid sequence: CASSVWNSWIHF.

The rearrangement joins TRBV7-9 to TRBJ2-7; tentative D call: TRBD2 (6 bases). This CDR3 comprises 13 residues. Trimming pared 5 bases from V and 5 bases from J, leaving 13 bases between. CDR1 and CDR2 (germline): SEHNR, FQNEAQ (reference sequence). CDR3 region: CASSRGLGHEQYF. As DNA, the CDR3 is TGTGCCAGCAGCCGGGGGTTGGGTCACGAGCAGTACTTC.

The genes are TRBV21-1 and TRBJ1-2; TRBD1 reflects the table's D call only, with no check against the DNA. TRBV21-1 represents a pseudogene. The CDR3 is made up of 17 amino acids. The CDR3 is CASSSPDRAWGGYGYTF. The CDR3 nucleotides read TGTGCCAGCAGCAGCCCGGACAGGGCGTGGGGGGGCTATGGCTACACCTTC.

The rearrangement joins TRBV11-2 to TRBJ2-5, with 10 bases identical to TRBD1. V lost 4 bases, J lost 5 bases, and 13 bases stayed unmatched. The CDR3 length is 17 residues. CDR1 is SGHAT and CDR2 is FQNNGV in the germline V gene. CDR3 sequence reads: CASSSRTGQGLRETQYF. CDR3 in DNA: TGTGCCAGCAGCTCAAGAACGGGACAGGGGCTTAGGGAGACCCAGTACTTC.

This chain links TRBV4-3 with TRBJ2-3, with D possibly being TRBD2 (5 bases). Germline assignment: CDR1 LGHNA and CDR2 YSLEER. CDR3 size: 15 residues. V was cut by 0 bases and J by 2 bases, with 9 bases left in between. The CDR3 protein is CASSQEDSYTDTQYF. In nucleotides, the CDR3 is TGCGCCAGCAGCCAAGAGGACTCCTACACAGATACGCAGTATTTT.

This clonotype came up a few times. The chain joins TRBV6-5 to TRBJ2-3; the D gene could be TRBD1 or TRBD2 (7 bases each). The length of the CDR3 is 14 residues. The V end lost 8 bases, the J end lost 1 base, and 13 bases lay between the germline ends. Germline V gives CDR1 MNHEY, CDR2 SVGAGI. DNA of the CDR3: TGTGCCAGCCAGGGGGGGGGCCGCACAGATACGCAGTATTTT. Its translation is CASQGGGRTDTQYF.

This clonotype was found a few times. Here the CDR3 reads CSVPDLSDTQYF. The CDR3 DNA follows: TGCAGCGTTCCCGATCTGTCAGATACGCAGTATTTT. The genes are TRBV29-1 and TRBJ2-3; the D is unclear. This CDR3 is built from 12 residues. CDR1 is SQVTM and CDR2 is ANQGSEA in the germline V gene. V was shortened by 5 bases and J by 4 bases, with 10 bases between the two germline ends.

The chain joins TRBV7-2 to TRBJ1-2; 7 nucleotides match TRBD1. With V trimmed by 5 bases and J by 5 bases, 11 bases remained unmatched. This CDR3 region has 15 residues. The germline V gene has CDR1 SGHTA and CDR2 FQGNSA. The CDR3 coding sequence is TGTGCCAGCAGCCCGAAGACAGGGATGGGTTATGGCTACACCTTC. This translates into CASSPKTGMGYGYTF.

The rearrangement joins TRBV20-1 to TRBJ1-5, with 9 bases fitting TRBD1. After removal of 5 bases from V and 0 bases from J, the junction contained 8 bases not matched to a gene. Germline values: CDR1 DFQATT, CDR2 SNEGSKA (reference sequence). CDR3 length equals 16 residues. CDR3: CSAPGQGAGSNQPQHF. The DNA of the CDR3 is TGCAGTGCTCCGGGACAGGGAGCAGGTAGCAATCAGCCCCAGCATTTT.

As to this clonotype: Possible read error: a much larger clone is one base away. This rearrangement joins TRBV4-1 to TRBJ1-2; D is unresolved. The CDR3 runs 14 residues. Germline CDR1 MGHRA, CDR2 YSYEKL. This chain's CDR3 is CASSLSSGNCGYTF. In nucleotides, the CDR3 is TGCGCCAGCAGCCTTTCGAGCGGGAACTGTGGCTACACCTTC.

About this clonotype: This may be a read error: a much more frequent sequence differs by one nucleotide. The chain has TRBV5-1 and TRBJ2-4; D could derive from TRBD1 or TRBD2 (5 bases each). The J call may be in error: the DNA end matches TRBJ2-7 better. The CDR3 has 14 residues. CDR1 and CDR2 from the germline V gene are SGHRS and YFSETQ. CDR3 in amino acids: CASSIRDHFYEQYF. The CDR3 nucleotides read TGCGCCAGCAGCATCCGGGACCACTTCTACGAGCAGTACTTC.

J is TRBJ1-2 and V is TRBV21-1; the table calls TRBD1, which could not be checked here. TRBV21-1 is classified as a pseudogene. The CDR3 length is 14 residues. The CDR3 is CASSKARTDYGYTF. The DNA of the CDR3 is TGTGCCAGCAGCAAAGCGCGGACAGACTATGGCTACACCTTC.

J is TRBJ1-5 and V is TRBV12-3 or TRBV12-4; no clear D. Trimming left V 7 bases short and J 4 bases short, with 8 bases between. The CDR3 totals 12 residues. DNA for the CDR3: TGTGCCAGCAATATACAGAATCAGCCCCAGCATTTT. It specifies CASNIQNQPQHF.

This sequence joins TRBV4-3 and TRBJ1-6; D is unclear. V was trimmed by 2 bases and J by 7 bases, leaving 9 bases between them. The CDR3 has 14 amino acids. Per the germline V gene, CDR1 is LGHNA and CDR2 is YSLEER. In nucleotides, the CDR3 is TGCGCCAGCAGCCAAACGGACCGAAATTCACCCCTCCACTTT. Residues: CASSQTDRNSPLHF.

The chain carries TRBV6-6 and TRBJ2-5, with 8 bases aligning to TRBD2. From germline, CDR1 is MNHNY and CDR2 SVGAGI (reference sequence). The CDR3 sequence is 17 residues long. With V trimmed by 6 bases and J by 4 bases, 16 bases remained unmatched. The CDR3 coding sequence is TGTGCCAGCAGCCCCACGCTCCGGGGGGGCCTCGGAGAGACCCAGTACTTC. As protein: CASSPTLRGGLGETQYF.

This clonotype was seen only a few times. The chain joins TRBV20-1 to TRBJ2-1; TRBD2 might be the D (7 bases). Germline CDR1 reads DFQATT; CDR2 reads SNEGSKA (reference sequence). Trimming shortened V by 0 bases and J by 4 bases, and 16 bases separated the two germline ends. The length of the CDR3 is 16 residues. CDR3 sequence: CSARDVRGGPYNEQFF. The CDR3 DNA reads TGCAGTGCTAGAGATGTGAGGGGGGGACCTTACAATGAGCAGTTCTTC.

The chain has TRBV29-1 and TRBJ1-2; weak D call: TRBD1 (5 bases). Germline CDR1 and CDR2: SQVTM and ANQGSEA. This CDR3 has 12 residues. Trimming removed 4 bases at V and 8 bases at J, with 14 bases between. The CDR3 here is CSVASGGGGYTF. Written as DNA, the CDR3 is TGCAGCGTTGCTTCCGGGGGGGGAGGCTACACCTTC.

This chain uses TRBV7-9 with TRBJ1-2; D might be TRBD1 (6 bases). This CDR3 contains 15 residues. Looked up from germline, CDR1 is SEHNR and CDR2 is FQNEAQ (reference sequence). With 1 base removed from V and 7 bases from J, the gap between germline ends came to 16 bases. The CDR3 DNA follows: TGTGCCAGCAGCTTAGTGCGGGGGGCGTTTGGTGGCTACACCTTC. It is translated as CASSLVRGAFGGYTF.

This clonotype was seen more than once but under ten times. This rearrangement joins TRBV24-1 to TRBJ1-2, with D unclear. The V and J ends lost 7 bases and 5 bases respectively, with 7 bases between them. Per the germline V gene, CDR1 is KGHDR and CDR2 is SFDVKD. This CDR3 has 11 amino acids. This CDR3 is CATSVGYGYTF. CDR3 coding DNA: TGTGCCACCAGCGTCGGTTATGGCTACACCTTC.

The J gene is TRBJ1-5, the V gene TRBV28, with D perhaps matching TRBD1 (5 bases). The CDR3 is made up of 16 amino acids. Germline assignment: CDR1 MDHEN and CDR2 SYDVKM. Deletions cut 3 bases from V and 7 bases from J, with 19 bases between. The CDR3 nucleotides are TGTGCCAGCAGTTTGGTGGGGGATAGGGTCGGCCAGCCCCAGCATTTT. Its translation: CASSLVGDRVGQPQHF.

This clonotype was counted a few times. The rearrangement links TRBV4-1 to TRBJ2-7; TRBD1 agrees at 9 bases. The V and J ends lost 3 bases and 2 bases, in that order; junction bases with no gene match: 11. Germline loops: CDR1 MGHRA, CDR2 YSYEKL. The CDR3 totals 17 residues. The chain's CDR3 is CASSHGIRDRETYEQYF. The CDR3 nucleotides are TGCGCCAGCAGCCACGGTATCCGGGACAGGGAGACCTACGAGCAGTACTTC.

A few counts support this clonotype. This chain connects TRBV7-2 to TRBJ2-7; D is unclear. Germline V gene sequence: CDR1 SGHTA, CDR2 FQGNSA. V lost 5 bases and J 0 bases, leaving 14 bases between the germline ends. This CDR3 has 15 residues. The CDR3 is CASSPTDNPSYEQYF. For the CDR3, the DNA is TGTGCCAGCAGCCCAACTGACAATCCCTCCTACGAGCAGTACTTC. The full variable domain, with the rest looked up from reference TRBV7-2 and TRBJ2-7, is GAGVSQSPSNKVTEKGKDVELRCDPISGHTALYWYRQSLGQGLEFLIYFQGNSAPDKSGLPSDRFSAERTGGSVSTLTIQRTQQEDSAVYLCASSPTDNPSYEQYFGPGTRLTVT.

This clonotype showed up just a few times. The chain combines TRBV7-6 with TRBJ1-4; unclear D gene. V was trimmed by 0 bases and J by 8 bases, leaving 19 bases between them. This CDR3 region has 17 residues. Germline V gene sequence: CDR1 SGHVS, CDR2 FNYEAQ. CDR3: CASSLASPGVDSEKLFF. The CDR3 DNA reads TGTGCCAGCAGCTTAGCTTCACCCGGCGTGGATAGCGAAAAACTGTTTTTT.

The chain carries TRBV4-3 and TRBJ2-5; TRBD1 might be the D (5 bases). The end of the DNA is better explained by TRBJ2-7, so the J call may be wrong. Germline CDR1 LGHNA, CDR2 YSLEER. The CDR3 is 17 residues long. The CDR3 DNA sequence: TGCGCCAGCAGCCAAGGTTTACTTTCCAGGGTTACCTACGAGCAGTACTTC. The encoded protein is CASSQGLLSRVTYEQYF.